This T cell receptor (beta chain) is from a study of identical twins (dated by TCRdb to 2015 to 2016). Describing the broader study: To test whether fetal clonotypes persist, the study used deep sequencing on TCR alpha and beta repertoires from monozygotic twins, unrelated adults of various ages, and cord blood. To rule out contamination, the twin experiments were replicated at different times with different library preparation protocols. Overall study results and their limits: In beta out-of-frame sequences, excess twin sharing was weaker, because having fewer shared sequences lowered the signal-to-noise ratio. Because the same donors could not be followed over many years, the conclusions relied on cross-sectional statistical analysis. Invariant T cells such as MAIT and iNKT could partly confound zero-insertion analyses, although diverse VJ usage argued against such confounding for most clonotypes. Fewer insertions were carried by abundant cord blood beta clonotypes; a weaker similar trend was observed in young adult naive repertoires, while no such trend was observed in memory repertoires. Out-of-frame TCR alpha sharing in monozygotic twins was systematically underestimated by recombination models, whereas sharing between unrelated individuals was in agreement with the recombination models. Compared with coincidental sharing between unrelated individuals, out-of-frame TCR alpha sequences shared between twins had an excess of sequences with low generation probability.

Only healthy Caucasian donors were included. Three pairs of female monozygotic twins, all aged about 18 to 29 years, were included in the twin cohort. Using Miltenyi CD45RO+ enrichment and human naive T-cell isolation kits, memory (CD45RO+) and naive T cells were isolated from PBMC. Trimming takes 1 base from V and 5 bases from J, and the germline ends sit 11 bases apart. Taken from cysteine to phenylalanine, the CDR3 has 14 residues. Only the CDR3 portion is preserved as DNA: 42 bases, with reading frame beginning at the first base. Ten or more counts support this clonotype. Its antigen target is currently unknown. Per-nucleotide qualities are absent, and no much larger clonotype sits a single base away. Libraries were built with 5' RACE. Sequenced using an Illumina HiSeq 2000. A universal primer binding site was added through template switching, and the final cDNA carried a unique molecular identifier so that TCR cDNA molecules could be counted accurately. Specific primers in the conserved constant-segment region were used to synthesize first-strand cDNA for the TCR alpha and beta chains. To control for contamination, every cDNA library was double barcoded, receiving both a SMART-Mk sample barcode and Illumina barcodes. TruSeq adapter sequences and Illumina sample barcodes were added in two successive PCR steps. The TCR alpha and beta cDNA libraries were sequenced on the Illumina HiSeq platform using custom primers. On the authors' methods: Raw reads were processed with MiGEC to extract unique molecular identifiers, and MiXCR was used to determine CDR3 positions. Recombination models were inferred per individual with the repgenHMM and IGoR tools using an EM algorithm. The tcR package in R was used for shared clonotype analysis, with sharing normalized by the product of cloneset sizes. To study raw recombination free of thymic and clonal selection effects, out-of-frame nonproductive sequences were analyzed. TCRdb reprocessing: public reads trimmed at Q25 with fastp, clones called with MiXCR, in-frame beta chains kept. A single entry per CDR3 protein holds the most common genes and DNA from its merged rows. For this entry, the V and J calls and clone size follow TCRdb and not the study's own pipeline. In all, the sample holds around 280,000 distinct CDR3 sequences, and about 8.1% of those were seen once. The top ten hold over 2% of the sample.

These same data were also listed under a study on yellow fever vaccine responses in identical twins. That second publication adds: According to the authors, the vaccine-induced T cell response in identical twins seemed to be partly convergent and partly specific to each individual. In the study, vaccine-responding T cell clones were precisely tracked in identical twins.

Sequencing was done on a sample of memory (CD45RO+) T cells sorted from blood. This specimen's cell subset or site label, per the study, means: CD45RO+ enriched T cells. Here the chain combines TRBV12-3 or TRBV12-4 and TRBJ2-5, with no confidently assigned D gene. The receptor was isolated from a young woman in good health. The bases are TGTGCCAGCAGTTTAGACGGCCAACGGGAGACCCAGTACTTC. This gives the protein CASSLDGQRETQYF.